The table lists the clone carrying this T cell receptor (beta chain) with a few counts. TCRdb keeps only in-frame clones here, not all; method: immunoSEQ multiplex PCR. This sample carries about 210,000 clones, 83% of them seen once, and the ten largest clones take under 3.5%. This sample was taken from a study of blood T cell repertoires in COVID-19. The clonotype originates from a man aged 50 to 60 with active or convalescent COVID-19. The sample comprised peripheral blood.

CDR3 nucleotide sequence: TGTGCCAGCAGCGGATACCGGGACAGGGGTACCAATCAGCCCCAGCATTTT. Its protein is CASSGYRDRGTNQPQHF. The chain combines TRBV7-9 with TRBJ1-5; 10 bases match TRBD1. The length of the CDR3 is 17 residues. Trimming cost V 5 bases and J 3 bases; bases outside gene matches: 10. Per germline, CDR1 SEHNR and CDR2 FQNEAQ (reference sequence).